Only one count was recorded for the clone carrying this T cell receptor (beta chain). Its antigen is undetermined. Germline V gives CDR1 LNHDA, CDR2 SQIVND (reference sequence). V lost 5 bases, J lost 5 bases, and 22 bases lay in between. The CDR3 is 17 residues long. The sample belongs to a study of OX40 agonist ivuxolimab in advanced cancers. At the level of the study: Ivuxolimab is an agonistic anti-OX40 (CD134) antibody, and patients were treated with it. General observations from the study: Clonal expansion from baseline to week 6 occurred in both CD4+ and CD8+ T cells.

The data were produced by immunoSEQ multiplex PCR, yet TCRdb's version contains in-frame clones alone and is incomplete. The sample lists 90,000 to 100,000 clones, around 85% seen once, with about 1.5% in the top ten. V usage is TRBV19 and J usage is TRBJ2-1, with D possibly TRBD1 on 6 matching bases. The TCR comes from an adult with an advanced solid tumor such as melanoma, head and neck, liver or kidney cancer. Sequenced here: CD4+ or CD8+ T cells sorted from blood, sampled in a trial of the OX40 agonist ivuxolimab. In DNA, the CDR3 is TGTGCCAGTAGTTCCTCCAAGATACAGGGATACCACAATGAGCAGTTCTTC. It specifies CASSSSKIQGYHNEQFF. Full variable domain (rest looked up from reference TRBV19 and TRBJ2-1): DGGITQSPKYLFRKEGQNVTLSCEQNLNHDAMYWYRQDPGQGLRLIYYSQIVNDFQKGDIAEGYSVSREKKESFPLTVTSAQKNPTAFYLCASSSSKIQGYHNEQFFGPGTRLTVL.